Described below is a single TCR beta chain sequence and its context. Its antigen is unknown. These data belong to a study of PD-L1 blockade in urothelial cancer. Across the study: Of 29 patients, twenty-five were males with bladder-origin urothelial cancer. Blood was subjected to analysis at 3 weeks (second dose) and 6 weeks following treatment start. Study findings and constraints: Pretreatment TCR clonality in blood under the median foretold superior survival.

The germline V gene has CDR1 SGHNT and CDR2 YENEEA. The CDR3 sequence is 13 residues long. Trimming removed 4 bases from V and 6 bases from J; junction bases left unmatched: 4. TCRdb keeps only in-frame clones here, not all; method: immunoSEQ multiplex PCR. The table includes approximately 93,000 clones, less than 90% detected once. Indicated time point: peripheral blood 6 weeks after treatment start. The V call is TRBV11-3, the J call TRBJ2-3; TRBD1 matches at 7 bases. The source was PBMCs, collected around atezolizumab (anti-PD-L1) treatment. This receptor was taken from a man between 65 and 85 years old with urothelial cancer. The CDR3 region is CASSSQGEDTQYF. In nucleotides, the CDR3 is TGTGCCAGCAGCTCCCAGGGGGAGGATACGCAGTATTTT.